This T cell receptor (beta chain) was found in a study of shared clonotypes between healthy human individuals (TCRdb year 2020). About the full investigation: The cohort included a few men and a couple of women between 18 and 49 years of age. For each donor, three plates each were used for CD4 naive and CD4 memory, two plates were used for CD8 naive, and one plate was used for CD8 memory. The study deeply sequenced blood TCR repertoires of five healthy adults to estimate repertoire size and the extent of clonotype sharing between individuals. To increase sequencing depth and limit assay-specific biases, TCR repertoire library preparation and sequencing were carried out by different laboratories using diverse techniques. Per donor, leukapheresis produced somewhere between about 0.8 and 9 billion PBMCs. Paper-wide results and their limitations: Sampling was limited to blood, and TCR repertoires in tissue likely differ from TCR repertoires in blood. Pairwise subsampling indicated that sequencing depth was expected to affect the degree of clonotype sharing among donors. Naive subsets generally had larger estimated clonotype richness than memory subsets. Rarefaction of sorted-subset datasets indicated incomplete sequencing despite the large sequencing depth. The genetic and exposure-history diversity represented was limited by the small number of donors. Higher generation probabilities were observed for clonotypes shared by all four sorted-subset donors than for non-shared clonotypes. About 5% of naive CD4, around 4% of naive CD8, approximately 2.2% of memory CD4, and 0.35% to 0.4% of memory CD8 clonotypes were shared across a handful of donors.

The donors were healthy, HIV-negative adults who had no recently reported acute infections or vaccinations. Every donor was a Caucasian adult residing in Nashville, Tennessee, USA. CD4+ T cells were enriched by magnetic negative selection, after which naive cells were positively selected on CD45RA and the negative fraction was taken as the memory subset. Blood was obtained by leukapheresis, after which PBMCs were separated by Ficoll-Histopaque density gradient centrifugation and cryopreserved in liquid nitrogen vapor phase. Purity and quantity of every magnetically sorted T cell population were checked by analytical flow cytometry. Genomic DNA was isolated from each sorted fraction and quantified by UV absorbance on a Nanodrop 2000c. TCR CDR3 regions were amplified from genomic DNA by multiplex PCR using the deep immunoSEQ assay. For each cell subset, the extracted genomic DNA was distributed evenly across all wells of several immunoSEQ 96-well plates, and each plate served as one replicate. For sorted subsets, each replicate PCR was loaded with about 0.2 ug genomic DNA, equivalent to approximately 33,000 T cell genomes. The purified libraries were quantified using a Qubit 3.0 fluorometer, sized with a Bioanalyzer 2100, and then quantified again using the KAPA Library Quantification kit. A separate single-read 150-cycle Illumina NextSeq 550 flow cell was used to sequence each immunoSEQ 96-well plate. As for how the authors treated the data: Because the immunoSEQ output held only junctional sequences and lacked quality scores, the filtering could not match the filtering applied to full-length reads. To assign V/J genes and CDR3, sequences were annotated using PyIR, a Python wrapper for IgBLAST v1.9, with IMGT germline references. Reads were filtered out if the reads had weak V/J assignments (E-value above 1e-6), no CDR3, stop codons, out-of-frame junctions, or ambiguous translated residues. V3J clonotypes were defined as sequences sharing an identical inferred V gene, J gene, and CDR3 amino acid sequence. Percentage overlap between repertoires was computed as shared unique clonotypes divided by the size of the smaller repertoire. RTK rarefaction, the Chao1 estimator, and Recon v2.1 estimates of unobserved clonotypes were used to assess repertoire richness. Generation probabilities were computed with OLGA for all TCRbeta clonotypes obtained by the gDNA method from a handful of donors. TCRdb re-hosts the immuneACCESS table, in-frame sequences only. Its copies lack some clones; in the studies checked, an unresolved V gene accounts for under half of them, and the cause for the rest is not known. The DNA was the basis for D and trimming; V, J and clone size are from that table. The sample data list over 700,000 clones, and 55% to 80% of these were observed just once. The top ten clonotypes cover around 1.8% of the sample.

Germline trimming amounts to 5 bases on V and 5 bases on J, with 11 as the count of junction bases outside the gene matches. The germline V gene (reference sequence) provides CDR1 LNHDA and CDR2 SQIVND. The CDR3 numbers 16 residues from cysteine through phenylalanine. The only DNA kept is the CDR3, 48 bases in frame from the first base. This clone was seen more than once but under ten times. Which antigen it targets is not known. No base quality information exists; no much larger clone differs at one position. Here the chain combines TRBV19 and TRBJ2-2, and 7 junction bases match TRBD1. The sequenced sample consisted of memory CD4+ T cells sorted from blood. The cell subset or site label, read with the paper, signifies: CD45RA-negative fraction. This TCR derives from a woman aged 25 to 39 in good health. The CDR3 loop reads CASSSYSGGPTGELFF. The DNA sequence reads TGTGCCAGTAGTTCATACTCAGGGGGTCCTACCGGGGAGCTGTTTTTT.